This section outlines one T cell receptor beta chain sequence together with its context. The sample is drawn from a study of tumor-infiltrating lymphocytes in oesophageal squamous cell carcinoma. TCRdb processed the PCR reads anew with MiXCR; each CDR3 protein has one entry. The table includes 15,000 to 20,000 distinct CDR3 sequences, around 43% detected once. This TCR came from a female donor with esophageal squamous cell carcinoma. Sequenced material: normal esophageal tissue next to the tumor.

The CDR3 nucleotides read TGTGCCATCAGTGAAAAGACACCACCCCACGGCTACACCTTC. As protein: CAISEKTPPHGYTF. The chain carries TRBV10-3 and TRBJ1-2; D uncertain. The CDR3 runs 14 residues. Trimming took 3 bases from V and 8 from J, leaving 16 bases between them. Germline V lookup: CDR1 ENHRY, CDR2 SYGVKD.